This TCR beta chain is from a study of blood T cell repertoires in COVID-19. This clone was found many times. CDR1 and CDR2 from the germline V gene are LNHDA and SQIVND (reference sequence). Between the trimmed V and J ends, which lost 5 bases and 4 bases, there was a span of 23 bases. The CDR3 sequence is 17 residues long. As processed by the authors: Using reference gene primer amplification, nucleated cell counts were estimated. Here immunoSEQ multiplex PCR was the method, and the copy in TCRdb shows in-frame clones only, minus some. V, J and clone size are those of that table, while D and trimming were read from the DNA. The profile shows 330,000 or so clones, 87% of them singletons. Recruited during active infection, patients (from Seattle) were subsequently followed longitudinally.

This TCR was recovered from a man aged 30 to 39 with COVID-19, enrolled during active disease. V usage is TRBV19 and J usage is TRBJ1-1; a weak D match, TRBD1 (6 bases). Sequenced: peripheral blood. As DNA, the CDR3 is TGTGCCAGTAGTTCGTGGGACATCGGGGTCGGTGGCACTGAAGCTTTCTTT. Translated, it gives CASSSWDIGVGGTEAFF.